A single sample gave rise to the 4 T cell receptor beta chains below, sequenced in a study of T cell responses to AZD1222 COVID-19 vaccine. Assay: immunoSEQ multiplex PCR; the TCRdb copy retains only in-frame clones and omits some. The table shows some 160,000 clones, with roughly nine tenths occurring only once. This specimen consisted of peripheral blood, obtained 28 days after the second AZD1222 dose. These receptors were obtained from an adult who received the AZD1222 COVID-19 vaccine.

The CDR3 DNA is TGTGCCAGCAGCCAAGGACGGGACAGGTCGGGTACCTTC. This gives the protein CASSQGRDRSGTF. V usage is TRBV3-1 (or the pseudogene TRBV3-2) and J usage is TRBJ1-2; 8 nucleotides line up with TRBD1. Germline V gene lookup returns CDR1 LGHDT and CDR2 YNNKEL (reference sequence). The CDR3 spans 13 residues. The J segment lost 14 bases and the V segment lost 1 base, leaving 9 bases of the junction unmatched.

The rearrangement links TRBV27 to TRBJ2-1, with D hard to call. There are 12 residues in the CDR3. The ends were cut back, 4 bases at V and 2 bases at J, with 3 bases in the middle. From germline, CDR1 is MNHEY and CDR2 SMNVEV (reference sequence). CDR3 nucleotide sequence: TGTGCCAGCAGTTCGGCCTACAATGAGCAGTTCTTC. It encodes CASSSAYNEQFF.

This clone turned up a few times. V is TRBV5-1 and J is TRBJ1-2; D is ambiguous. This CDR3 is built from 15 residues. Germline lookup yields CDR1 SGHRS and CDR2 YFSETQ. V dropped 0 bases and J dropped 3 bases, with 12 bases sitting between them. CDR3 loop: CASSLVPGSDYGYTF. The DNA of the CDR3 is TGCGCCAGCAGCTTGGTCCCAGGCTCGGACTATGGCTACACCTTC.

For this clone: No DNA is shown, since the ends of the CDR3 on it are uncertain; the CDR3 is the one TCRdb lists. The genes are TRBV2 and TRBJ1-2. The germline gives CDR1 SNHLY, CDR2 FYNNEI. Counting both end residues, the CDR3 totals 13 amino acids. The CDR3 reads CASFGAGVYGYTF.